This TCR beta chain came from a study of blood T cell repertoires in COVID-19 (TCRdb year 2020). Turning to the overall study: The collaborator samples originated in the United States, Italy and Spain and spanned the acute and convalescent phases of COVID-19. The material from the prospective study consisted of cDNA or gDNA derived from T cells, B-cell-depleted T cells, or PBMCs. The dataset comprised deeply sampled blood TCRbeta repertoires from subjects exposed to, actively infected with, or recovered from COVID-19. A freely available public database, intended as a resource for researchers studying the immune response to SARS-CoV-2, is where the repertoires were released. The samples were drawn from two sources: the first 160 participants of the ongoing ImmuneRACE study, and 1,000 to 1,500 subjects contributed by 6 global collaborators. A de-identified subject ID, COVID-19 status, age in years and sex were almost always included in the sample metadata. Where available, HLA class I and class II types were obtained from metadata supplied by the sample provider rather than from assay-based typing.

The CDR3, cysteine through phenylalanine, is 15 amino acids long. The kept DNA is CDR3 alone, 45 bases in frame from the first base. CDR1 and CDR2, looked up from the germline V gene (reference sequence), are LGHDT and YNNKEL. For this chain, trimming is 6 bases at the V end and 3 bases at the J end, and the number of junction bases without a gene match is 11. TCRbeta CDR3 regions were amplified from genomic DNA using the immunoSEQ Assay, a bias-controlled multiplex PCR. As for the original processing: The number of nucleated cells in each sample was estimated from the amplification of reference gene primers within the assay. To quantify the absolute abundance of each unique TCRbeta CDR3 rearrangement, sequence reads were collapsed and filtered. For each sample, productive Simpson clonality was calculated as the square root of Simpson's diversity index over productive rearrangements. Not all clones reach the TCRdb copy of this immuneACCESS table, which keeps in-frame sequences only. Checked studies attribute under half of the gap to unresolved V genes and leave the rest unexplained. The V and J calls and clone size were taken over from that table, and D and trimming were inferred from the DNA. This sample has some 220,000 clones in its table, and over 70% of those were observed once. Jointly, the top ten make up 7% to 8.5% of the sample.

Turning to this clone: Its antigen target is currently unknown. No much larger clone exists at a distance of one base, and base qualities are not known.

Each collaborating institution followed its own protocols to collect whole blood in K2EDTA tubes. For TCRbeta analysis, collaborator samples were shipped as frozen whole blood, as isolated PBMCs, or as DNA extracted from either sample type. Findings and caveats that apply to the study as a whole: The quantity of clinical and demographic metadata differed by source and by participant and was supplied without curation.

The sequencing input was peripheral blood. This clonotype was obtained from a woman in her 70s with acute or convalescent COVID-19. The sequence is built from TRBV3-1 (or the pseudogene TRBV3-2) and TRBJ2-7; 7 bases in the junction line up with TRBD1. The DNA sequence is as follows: TGTGCCAGCAGTCTGCGTATGGACAGGTTCTACGAGCAGTACTTC. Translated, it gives CASSLRMDRFYEQYF.